This TCR beta chain was recovered during a study of read filtering for tumor transcriptome and immune sequencing. From about 400 ng of RNA, a library with molecular barcoded alpha/delta and beta/gamma adaptors was made. In TCRdb, the reads were re-called with MiXCR into one record per CDR3 protein. The table records tens of thousands of distinct CDR3 sequences, roughly 19% of them present only once. On this clonotype itself: This may be a read error: a much more frequent sequence differs by one nucleotide.

The V gene's germline CDR1 is MGHDK and CDR2 SYGVNS. The CDR3 has 15 residues. Input material: a population of CD138-negative cells sorted from bone marrow. The receptor's source is a donor at least 40 years old with multiple myeloma. This chain connects TRBV25-1 to TRBJ2-3; D is possibly TRBD1 (6 bases). The DNA of the CDR3 is TGTGCCAGCAGTGACTCCAGGGGATACACATATACGCAGTATTTT. It encodes CASSDSRGYTYTQYF.